This is a list of T cell receptor beta chains from one sample in a study of lymphopenia after photon versus proton radiotherapy. TCRdb keeps only in-frame clones here, not all; method: immunoSEQ multiplex PCR. In the table there are about 45,000 clones, 65% to 90% of which are singletons. The source material was peripheral blood, sampled from a patient treated with photon-based radiotherapy. These receptors were obtained from a man between 40 and 49 years old with gastric cancer. Each CDR3 is given with its conserved first and last residue. The order of the fields is J gene, D gene, clone size, V gene, CDR3 DNA, CDR3 protein. The D gene is left open where the match is weak. Not all rows give a size; the values are once, few, many and, for expanded clones, a class.

TRBJ1-2 | - | - | TRBV19 | TGTGCCAGTAGTATGCAGGGCTATGGCTACACCTTC | CASSMQGYGYTF
TRBJ1-3 | TRBD1 | - | TRBV6-6 | TGTGCCAGCAGTCGACAGGGTTCTGGAAACACCATATATTTT | CASSRQGSGNTIYF
TRBJ1-1 | - | - | TRBV4-3 | TGCGCCAGGCACAGGGAGACTGAAGCTTTCTTT | CARHRETEAFF
TRBJ2-7 | - | - | TRBV11-2 | TGTGCCAGCAGCCTGGTGGCCTCCGAGCAGTACTTC | CASSLVASEQYF
TRBJ2-2 | - | - | TRBV11-3 | TGTGCCAGCAGCTTATTTTTCGGATTTGGAGGGGAGCTGTTTTTT | CASSLFFGFGGELFF
TRBJ2-5 | - | - | TRBV10-3 | TGTGCCATCAGTGAGGGACAGAACCCCCAAGAGACCCAGTACTTC | CAISEGQNPQETQYF
TRBJ2-7 | TRBD1 | - | TRBV5-1 | TGCGCCAGCAGCTCCTTTCCTCCGGGACAGGGGCCATCCTACGAGCAGTACTTC | CASSSFPPGQGPSYEQYF
TRBJ2-1 | - | - | TRBV7-6 | TGTGCCAGCAGCTTAAAATGGAGAGGCGGCAATGAGCAGTTCTTC | CASSLKWRGGNEQFF
TRBJ2-6 | - | - | TRBV6-5 | TGTGCCAGCAGTTTTGGGTTTTCCTCTGGGGCCAACGTCCTGACTTTC | CASSFGFSSGANVLTF
TRBJ2-1 | - | - | TRBV7-8 | TGTGCCAGCAGCTTAGGGTGGGGCCGGGAGAATGAGCAGTTCTTC | CASSLGWGRENEQFF
TRBJ2-1 | TRBD2 | - | TRBV2 | TGTGCCAGCCGACCCCGGGAGGGTGGACCTTACAATGAGCAGTTCTTC | CASRPREGGPYNEQFF
TRBJ1-6 | TRBD1 | few | TRBV2 | TGTGCCAGCAGGGTAGGGACAGGCGATAATTCACCCCTCCACTTT | CASRVGTGDNSPLHF
TRBJ1-2 | - | once | TRBV11-2 | TGTGCCAGCAGCTCCGCCCGCCTATTGACGAGCTATGGCTACACCTTC | CASSSARLLTSYGYTF
TRBJ1-2 | - | - | TRBV2 | TGTGCCAGCAGTGTCGGGCAGGGGTATGGCTACACCTTC | CASSVGQGYGYTF
TRBJ2-7 | - | - | TRBV4-1 | TGCGCCAGCAGCCAAGAGAGGCAGGGCCCCTACGAGCAGTACTTC | CASSQERQGPYEQYF
TRBJ2-7 | - | - | TRBV11-2 | TGTGCCAGCAGCTTAGACCCAGCCGAGCAGTACTTC | CASSLDPAEQYF
TRBJ1-2 | TRBD1 | - | TRBV7-3 | TGTGCCAGCAGCCAGACAGGGTTTAGCGGTGGCTACACCTTC | CASSQTGFSGGYTF
TRBJ2-7 | TRBD2 | - | TRBV7-2 | TGTGCCAGCAGCTTAGTCGGGGGGACCATCTACGAGCAGTACTTC | CASSLVGGTIYEQYF
TRBJ1-1 | TRBD1 | few | TRBV2 | TGTGCCAGCAGGAGGGACAGGATGAACACTGAAGCTTTCTTT | CASRRDRMNTEAFF
TRBJ1-6 | - | few | TRBV2 | TGTGCCAGCAAGGGGACCTATAATTCACCCCTCCACTTT | CASKGTYNSPLHF
TRBJ2-2 | - | - | TRBV7-2 | TGTGCCAGCAGCACCCTAAACACCGGGGAGCTGTTTTTT | CASSTLNTGELFF
TRBJ1-1 | - | - | TRBV19 | TGTGCCAGTAGTCCTACAAAGAACACTGAAGCTTTCTTT | CASSPTKNTEAFF
TRBJ1-1 | TRBD1 | - | TRBV9 | TGTGCCAGCAGCGTAGTCGACAGGGATCGAGCTTTCTTT | CASSVVDRDRAFF
TRBJ1-2 | - | - | TRBV19 | TGTGCCAGTAGTATAGCCCGCTTAAGTGGCTACACCTTC | CASSIARLSGYTF
TRBJ2-2 | - | - | TRBV29-1 | TGCAGCGTGGCTGACACCACTCGTGGGGGGGAGCTGTTTTTT | CSVADTTRGGELFF
TRBJ2-7 | - | - | TRBV9 | TGTGCCACCCGAAAATATCCCTATACAGCTAAGTCAAGGTCCTACGAGCAGTACTTC | CATRKYPYTAKSRSYEQYF
TRBJ2-3 | - | - | TRBV4-2 | TGTGCCGGAGCCCGGGGGCTCACAGATACGCAGTATTTT | CAGARGLTDTQYF
TRBJ2-7 | - | - | TRBV5-1 | TGCGCCAGCAGCCCGGGATTCTCCTACGAGCAGTACTTC | CASSPGFSYEQYF
TRBJ1-5 | - | - | TRBV6-1 | TGTGCCAGCAGGGGGCCCATCAATCAGCCCCAGCATTTT | CASRGPINQPQHF
TRBJ2-7 | TRBD1 | - | TRBV11-3 | TGTGCCAGCAGCCTCCGGACAGGGGGTACCTACGAGCAGTACTTC | CASSLRTGGTYEQYF
TRBJ2-3 | TRBD2 | - | TRBV29-1 | TGCAGCGTTGAAGGACCTCCTAGCGGACGCACAGATACGCAGTATTTT | CSVEGPPSGRTDTQYF
TRBJ2-3 | - | - | TRBV5-4 | TGTGCCAGCAGCCAAACTACCGGTGATACAGATACGCAGTATTTT | CASSQTTGDTDTQYF
TRBJ1-3 | - | once | TRBV7-2 | TGTGCCAGCAGTTTCAACAGCGGCCGTTCTGGAAACACCATATATTTT | CASSFNSGRSGNTIYF
TRBJ1-6 | TRBD1 | - | TRBV10-3 | TGTGCCATCAGTGAAGAGGGACAGTATAATTCACCCCTCCACTTT | CAISEEGQYNSPLHF
TRBJ2-7 | - | - | TRBV27 | TGTGCCAGCAGTTTATCAAGGGAGGACGAGCAGTACTTC | CASSLSREDEQYF
TRBJ1-4 | - | - | TRBV25-1 | TGTGCCAGCAGTGAATGGGGGGGGGCTAATGAAAAACTGTTTTTT | CASSEWGGANEKLFF
TRBJ1-1 | TRBD1 | - | TRBV5-1 | TGCGCCAGCAGCTCCCAGGGGGCCCAAGCTTTCTTT | CASSSQGAQAFF
TRBJ1-2 | - | - | TRBV11-3 | TGTGCCAGCAGCTTATTGACAGAATCAAATCTAATCTATGGCTACACCTTC | CASSLLTESNLIYGYTF
TRBJ1-6 | - | - | TRBV4-3 | TGCGCCAGCAGCCCACAGGTTAATAATTCACCCCTCCACTTT | CASSPQVNNSPLHF
TRBJ2-7 | - | - | TRBV11-2 | TGTGCCAGCAGCCTTCGACAGGGGAGGGGGTCCTACGAGCAGTACTTC | CASSLRQGRGSYEQYF
TRBJ2-1 | - | - | TRBV5-5 | TGTGCCAGCAGCTTGGAGTCTCCCTCCTACAATGAGCAGTTCTTC | CASSLESPSYNEQFF